This record looks at one T cell receptor beta chain sequence and its context. At least ten counts were recorded for this clonotype. Its antigen target is currently unknown. Base qualities are not recorded, but no much larger clone differs from it by a single base. The sample originates from a study of T cells in Graves' hyperthyroidism and ophthalmopathy (dated by TCRdb to the late 2010s). Context from the whole study: Peripheral blood was collected at initial diagnosis, before any treatment. Prospective prediction of ophthalmopathy was tested in an independent validation cohort consisting of 18 hyperthyroidism patients and 15 to 17 patients who later progressed to ophthalmopathy. The paper reports TCR Vbeta CDR3 sequencing of about 140 peripheral blood samples: over 40 ophthalmopathy, roughly 74 hyperthyroidism and approximately 17 progressor patients. After sampling, hyperthyroidism patients received methimazole starting at 30 mg daily, and ophthalmopathy patients received high-dose intravenous methylprednisolone. To identify distinguishing TCR V-J signatures, a discovery cohort of 95 to 100 patients was used, comprising 40 to 45 with Graves' ophthalmopathy and around 57 with stable Graves' hyperthyroidism. In addition, the study compared T-cell repertoires in thyroid tissue and in blood from about six Graves' hyperthyroidism patients. The approximately 98 discovery patients were randomly divided into training and test sets at a 7:3 ratio. Overall results and qualifications from the work: No statistical method was used to set the sample size in advance, and investigators knew the group allocation. In validation, progression to ophthalmopathy was predicted by the model with 70.59% sensitivity and around 76% specificity, a median of approximately 6.5 months before onset. A model built on a 13 V-J signature distinguished ophthalmopathy from stable hyperthyroidism, reaching 85% to 90% sensitivity and around 81% specificity in cross-validation and 80%/75% in testing. Most expanded thyroid clonotypes (frequency above 0.001) were also found in blood, which suggests that blood repertoires may mirror thyroid immune responses.

The CDR3 runs 14 amino acids, cysteine and phenylalanine included. Here the CDR3 DNA is all that survives: 42 bases in frame from base 1. The germline V gene encodes CDR1 MDHEN and CDR2 SYDVKM. Trimming removed 6 bases from V and 0 bases from J, leaving 12 bases between the germline ends. TCR beta CDR3 regions were amplified from RNA transcripts. For the first round of RT-PCR on the TCR CDR3, the HTBI primer set was used together with the Qiagen OneStep RT-PCR kit. The libraries were constructed in a second round of multiplex PCR and then size-selected and purified. Libraries were sequenced paired-end with 100 bp reads on an Illumina HiSeq2000. Regarding the original processing steps: Raw data were processed with SOAPnuke, discarding reads with adapters, uncalled bases, mean Phred below 15, or no exact constant-primer or identifier match. COPE v1.2.5 was used to merge high-quality paired reads, and clonotypes were defined as unique nucleotide sequences. MiTCR v1.1 was used to align clonotypes to the IMGT TRBV, TRBD and TRBJ reference segments. The analysis included only V-J combinations with a frequency above 0.0001, which together covered around 99% of the repertoires. A TCS score was defined as the ratio between F50 (clonal expansion) and ExV (chaos), using BLOSUM62-based TCRdist between CDR3 peptides within each V-J. Welch's t-statistics and random forest reduced around 510 V-J features to fewer than 15, which were used in a naive Bayes classifier (R e1071). Clones were called with MiXCR by TCRdb after fastp trimmed the public reads at Q25, and only in-frame beta chains were retained. Duplicate CDR3 protein sequences are folded into a single record with the most common DNA and genes. TCRdb assigned the V and J calls; the authors' analysis was not used. The sample table records hundreds of thousands of distinct CDR3 sequences; 20% of these occur just once. Over 45% of the sample goes to the ten largest clones.

In the ophthalmopathy patients, disease was moderately to severely active, with a Clinical Activity Score of 3 or more, a NOSPECS grade of 4 or more, and a duration of less than 3 months. Patients with uncontrolled infections, other autoimmune diseases, pregnancy or lactation were excluded. Clinical symptoms, serum thyroxine and TRAb, thyroid ultrasound, and orbital computed tomography formed the basis for the diagnoses. PBMCs were separated from roughly 9.3 ml of fresh peripheral blood using Ficoll-Paque density gradient centrifugation. Total RNA was extracted using Trizol reagent, and RNA quality was assessed on an Agilent 2100 Bioanalyzer.

The sequence derives from a man aged 35-49 years with Graves' ophthalmopathy. The chain was built from TRBV28 and TRBJ2-7, and TRBD1 may be the D gene, going by 6 matching bases. Specimen: blood. This receptor has the CDR3 CASRPGTFSYEQYF. The nucleotide sequence is given as TGTGCCAGCAGGCCCGGGACATTCTCCTACGAGCAGTACTTC.